This T cell receptor beta chain comes out of a study of cytomegalovirus exposure and HLA in healthy donors. In the PCR, 60 Vbeta and 13 Jbeta primers were used. Data came from immunoSEQ multiplex PCR; TCRdb stores just in-frame clones and leaves some out. This sample carries roughly 130,000 clones, less than 85% of them seen once, and the ten largest clones take 3.3%. Germline values: CDR1 MNHEY, CDR2 SMNVEV (reference sequence). This CDR3 is built from 15 residues. J was trimmed by 5 bases and V by 8 bases; bases with no gene match: 9. The sequencing input was PBMCs. This receptor was identified in a male donor in good health and CMV-seronegative. The chain has TRBV27 and TRBJ2-2; 9 bases agree with TRBD2. The CDR3 sequence: CASRASGGYTGELFF. Written as DNA, the CDR3 is TGTGCCAGCCGGGCCAGCGGGGGGTATACCGGGGAGCTGTTTTTT.